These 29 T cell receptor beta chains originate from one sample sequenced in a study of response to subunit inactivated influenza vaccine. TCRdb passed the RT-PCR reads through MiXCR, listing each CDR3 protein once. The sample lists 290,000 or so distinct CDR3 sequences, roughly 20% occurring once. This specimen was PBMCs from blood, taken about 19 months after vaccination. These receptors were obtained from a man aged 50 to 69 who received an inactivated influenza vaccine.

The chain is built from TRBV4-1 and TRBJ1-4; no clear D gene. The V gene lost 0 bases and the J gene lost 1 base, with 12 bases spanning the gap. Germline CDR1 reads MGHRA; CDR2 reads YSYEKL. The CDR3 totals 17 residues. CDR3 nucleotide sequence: TGCGCCAGCAGCCAAGAGTTCCCCGCGAGAACTAATGAAAAACTGTTTTTT. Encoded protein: CASSQEFPARTNEKLFF.

The CDR3 region is CSVEDRGDYGYTF. The CDR3 region has the DNA TGCAGCGTTGAAGATCGTGGGGACTATGGCTACACCTTC. The chain carries TRBV29-1 and TRBJ1-2, with D unclear. The CDR3 extends over 13 amino acids. The V gene's germline CDR1 is SQVTM and CDR2 ANQGSEA. Deletions cut 0 bases from V and 3 bases from J, with 8 bases between.

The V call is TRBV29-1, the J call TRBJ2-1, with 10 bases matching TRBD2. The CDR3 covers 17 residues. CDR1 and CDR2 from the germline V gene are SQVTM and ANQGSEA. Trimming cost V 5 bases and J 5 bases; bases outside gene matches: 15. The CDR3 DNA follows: TGCAGCGTTTCATGGGGCAGACTAGCGGGTAGAGACAATGAGCAGTTCTTC. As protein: CSVSWGRLAGRDNEQFF.

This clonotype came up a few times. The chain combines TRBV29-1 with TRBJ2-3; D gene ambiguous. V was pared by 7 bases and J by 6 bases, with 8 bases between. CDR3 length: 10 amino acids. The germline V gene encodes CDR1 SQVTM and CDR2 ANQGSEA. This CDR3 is CSAGVDTQYF. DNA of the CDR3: TGCAGCGCCGGAGTGGATACGCAGTATTTT.

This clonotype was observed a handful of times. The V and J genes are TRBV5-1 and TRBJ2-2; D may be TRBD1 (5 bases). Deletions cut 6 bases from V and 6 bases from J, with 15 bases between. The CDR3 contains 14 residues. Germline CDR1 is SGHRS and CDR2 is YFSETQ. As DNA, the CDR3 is TGCGCCAGCAACTGGGGCGGTGGGCCCGGGGAGCTGTTTTTT. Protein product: CASNWGGGPGELFF.

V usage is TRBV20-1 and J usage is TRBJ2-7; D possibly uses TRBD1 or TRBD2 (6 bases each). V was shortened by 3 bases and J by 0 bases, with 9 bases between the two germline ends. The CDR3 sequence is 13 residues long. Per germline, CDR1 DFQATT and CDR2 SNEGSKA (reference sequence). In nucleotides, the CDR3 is TGCAGTGCTAGGGAGGGGGGCTCCTACGAGCAGTACTTC. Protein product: CSAREGGSYEQYF.

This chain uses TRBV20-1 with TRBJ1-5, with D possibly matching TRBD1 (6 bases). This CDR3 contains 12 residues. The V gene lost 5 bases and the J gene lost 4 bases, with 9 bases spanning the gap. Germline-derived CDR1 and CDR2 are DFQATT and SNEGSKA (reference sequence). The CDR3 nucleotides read TGCAGTGCTGGGGGGGCAAATCAGCCCCAGCATTTT. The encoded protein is CSAGGANQPQHF.

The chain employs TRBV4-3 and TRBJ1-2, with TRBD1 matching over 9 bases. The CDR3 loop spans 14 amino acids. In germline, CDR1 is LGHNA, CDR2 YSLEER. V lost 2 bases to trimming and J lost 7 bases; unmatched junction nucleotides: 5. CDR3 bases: TGCGCCAGCAGCCAACCTGGACAGGGGCCTGGCTACACCTTC. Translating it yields CASSQPGQGPGYTF.

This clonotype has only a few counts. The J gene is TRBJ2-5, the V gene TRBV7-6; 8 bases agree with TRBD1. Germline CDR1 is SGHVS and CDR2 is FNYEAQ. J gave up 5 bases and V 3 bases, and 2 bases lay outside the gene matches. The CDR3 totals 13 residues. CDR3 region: CASSFRGRETQYF. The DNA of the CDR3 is TGTGCCAGCAGCTTCAGGGGGCGGGAGACCCAGTACTTC.

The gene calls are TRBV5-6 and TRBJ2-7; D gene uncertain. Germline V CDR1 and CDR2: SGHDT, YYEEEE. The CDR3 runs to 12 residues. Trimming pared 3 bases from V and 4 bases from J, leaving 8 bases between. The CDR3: CASSSDLYEQYF. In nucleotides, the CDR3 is TGTGCCAGCAGCTCCGACCTTTACGAGCAGTACTTC.

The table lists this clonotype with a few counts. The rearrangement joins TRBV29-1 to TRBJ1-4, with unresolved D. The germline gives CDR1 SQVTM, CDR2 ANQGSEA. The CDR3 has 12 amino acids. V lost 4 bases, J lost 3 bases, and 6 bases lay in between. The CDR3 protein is CSVGWSNEKLFF. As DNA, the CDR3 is TGCAGCGTTGGATGGTCTAATGAAAAACTGTTTTTT.

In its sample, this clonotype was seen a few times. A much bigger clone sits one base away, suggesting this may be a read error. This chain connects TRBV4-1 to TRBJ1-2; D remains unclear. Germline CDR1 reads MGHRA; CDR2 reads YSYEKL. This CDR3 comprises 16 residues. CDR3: CASSQGPNARLYDYTF. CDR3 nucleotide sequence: TGCGCCAGCAGCCAAGGCCCCAACGCCCGACTTTATGACTACACCTTC.

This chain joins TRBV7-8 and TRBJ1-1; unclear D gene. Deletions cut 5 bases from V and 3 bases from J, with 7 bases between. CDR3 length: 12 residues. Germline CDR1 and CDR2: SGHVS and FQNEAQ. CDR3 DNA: TGTGCCAGCAGCATTAGGGACACTGAAGCTTTCTTT. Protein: CASSIRDTEAFF.

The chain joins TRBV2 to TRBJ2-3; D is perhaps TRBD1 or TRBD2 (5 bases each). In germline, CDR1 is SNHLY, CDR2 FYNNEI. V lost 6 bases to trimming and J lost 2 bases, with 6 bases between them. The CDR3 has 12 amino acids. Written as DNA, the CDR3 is TGTGCCAGCAGGGGGGACACAGATACGCAGTATTTT. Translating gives CASRGDTDTQYF. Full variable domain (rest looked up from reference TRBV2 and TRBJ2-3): EPEVTQTPSHQVTQMGQEVILRCVPISNHLYFYWYRQILGQKVEFLVSFYNNEISEKSEIFDDQFSVERPDGSNFTLKIRSTKLEDSAMYFCASRGDTDTQYFGPGTRLTVL.

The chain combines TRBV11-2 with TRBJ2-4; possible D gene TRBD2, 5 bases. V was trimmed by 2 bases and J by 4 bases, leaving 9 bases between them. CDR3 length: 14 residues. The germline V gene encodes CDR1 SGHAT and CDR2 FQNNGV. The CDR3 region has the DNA TGTGCCAGCAGCTTAAACCGGGGAAAAAACATTCAGTACTTC. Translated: CASSLNRGKNIQYF. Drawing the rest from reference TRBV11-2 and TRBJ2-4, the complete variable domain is EAGVAQSPRYKIIEKRQSVAFWCNPISGHATLYWYQQILGQGPKLLIQFQNNGVVDDSQLPKDRFSAERLKGVDSTLKIQPAKLEDSAVYLCASSLNRGKNIQYFGAGTRLSVL.

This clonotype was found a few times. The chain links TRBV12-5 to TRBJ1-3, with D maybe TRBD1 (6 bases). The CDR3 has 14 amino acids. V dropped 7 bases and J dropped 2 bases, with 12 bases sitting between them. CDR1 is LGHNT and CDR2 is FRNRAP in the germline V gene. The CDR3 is CASASGAAGNTIYF. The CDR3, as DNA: TGTGCTAGTGCCTCGGGGGCGGCTGGAAACACCATATATTTT.

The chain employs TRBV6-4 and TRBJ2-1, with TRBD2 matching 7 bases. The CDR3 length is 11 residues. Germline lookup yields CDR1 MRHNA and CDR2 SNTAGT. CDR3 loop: CQTRSGPEQFF. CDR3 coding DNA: TGTCAGACACGTAGCGGGCCCGAGCAGTTCTTC.

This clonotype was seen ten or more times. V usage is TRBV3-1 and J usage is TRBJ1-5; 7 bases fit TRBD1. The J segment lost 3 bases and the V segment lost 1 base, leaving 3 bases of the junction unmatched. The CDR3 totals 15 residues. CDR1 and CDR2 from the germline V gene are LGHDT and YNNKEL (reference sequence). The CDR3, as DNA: TGTGCCAGCAGCCAAGGGACAGGCCACAATCAGCCCCAGCATTTT. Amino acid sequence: CASSQGTGHNQPQHF.

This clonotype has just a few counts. The CDR3 reads CASSPPGGGEKLFF. Here the CDR3 DNA reads TGTGCCAGCTCACCGCCTGGAGGGGGGGAAAAACTGTTTTTT. The V gene is TRBV18, the J gene TRBJ1-4; D is possibly TRBD1 (6 bases). CDR1 is KGHSH and CDR2 is LQKENI in the germline V gene. The CDR3 sequence is 14 residues long. The V end lost 3 bases, the J end lost 8 bases, and 13 bases lay between the germline ends.

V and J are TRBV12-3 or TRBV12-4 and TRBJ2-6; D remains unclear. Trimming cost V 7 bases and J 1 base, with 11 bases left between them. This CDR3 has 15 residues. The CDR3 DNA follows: TGTGCCAGCACCCTAATGGGGTCTGGGGCCAACGTCCTGACTTTC. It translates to CASTLMGSGANVLTF.

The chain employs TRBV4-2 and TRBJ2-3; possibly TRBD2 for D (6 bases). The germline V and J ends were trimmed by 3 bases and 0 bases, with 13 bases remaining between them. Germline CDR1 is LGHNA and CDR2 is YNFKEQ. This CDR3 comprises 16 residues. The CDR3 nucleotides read TGTGCCAGCAGCCAGACCTTTAGCGGTAGCACAGATACGCAGTATTTT. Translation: CASSQTFSGSTDTQYF.

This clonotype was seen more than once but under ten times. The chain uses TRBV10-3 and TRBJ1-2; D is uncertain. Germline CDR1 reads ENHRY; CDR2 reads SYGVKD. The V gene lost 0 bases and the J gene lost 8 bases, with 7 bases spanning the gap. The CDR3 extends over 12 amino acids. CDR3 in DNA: TGTGCCATCAGTGAGTCGAGGGAAGGCTACACCTTC. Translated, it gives CAISESREGYTF.

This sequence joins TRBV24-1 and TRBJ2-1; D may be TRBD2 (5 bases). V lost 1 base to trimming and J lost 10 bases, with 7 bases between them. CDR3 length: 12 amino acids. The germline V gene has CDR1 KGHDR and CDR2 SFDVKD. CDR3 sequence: CATSDFSGEQFF. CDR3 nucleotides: TGTGCCACCAGTGATTTCAGCGGAGAGCAGTTCTTC.

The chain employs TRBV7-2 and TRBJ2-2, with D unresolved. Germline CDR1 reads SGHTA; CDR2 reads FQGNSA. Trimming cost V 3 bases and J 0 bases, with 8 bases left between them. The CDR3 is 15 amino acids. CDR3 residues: CASSFSRSNTGELFF. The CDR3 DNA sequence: TGTGCCAGCAGCTTTTCGAGATCGAACACCGGGGAGCTGTTTTTT.

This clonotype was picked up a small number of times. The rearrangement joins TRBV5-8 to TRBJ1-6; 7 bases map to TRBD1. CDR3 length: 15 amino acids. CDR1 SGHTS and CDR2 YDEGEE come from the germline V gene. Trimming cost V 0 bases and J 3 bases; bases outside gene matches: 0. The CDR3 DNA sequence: TGTGCCAGCAGCTTGGACAGGGGCTATAATTCACCCCTCCACTTT. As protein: CASSLDRGYNSPLHF.

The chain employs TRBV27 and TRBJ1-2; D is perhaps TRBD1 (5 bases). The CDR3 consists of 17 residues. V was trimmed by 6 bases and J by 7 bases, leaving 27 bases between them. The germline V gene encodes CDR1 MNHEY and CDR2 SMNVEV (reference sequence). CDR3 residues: CASSTRGDGTVGAGYTF. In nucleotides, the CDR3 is TGTGCCAGCAGCACCCGAGGCGACGGAACTGTTGGGGCTGGCTACACCTTC.

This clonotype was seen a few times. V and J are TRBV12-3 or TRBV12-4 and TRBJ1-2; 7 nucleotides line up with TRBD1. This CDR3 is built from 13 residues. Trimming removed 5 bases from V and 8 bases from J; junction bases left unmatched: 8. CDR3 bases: TGTGCCAGCAGTCTACAGGGGAAAGAGGGCTACACCTTC. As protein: CASSLQGKEGYTF.

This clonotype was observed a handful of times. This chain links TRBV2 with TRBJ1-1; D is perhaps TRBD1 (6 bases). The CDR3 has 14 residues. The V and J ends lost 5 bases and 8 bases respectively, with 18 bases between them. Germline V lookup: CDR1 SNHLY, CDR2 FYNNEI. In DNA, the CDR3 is TGTGCCAGCAGTCCGCAGGGGTTGGACGGCGAAGCTTTCTTT. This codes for CASSPQGLDGEAFF.

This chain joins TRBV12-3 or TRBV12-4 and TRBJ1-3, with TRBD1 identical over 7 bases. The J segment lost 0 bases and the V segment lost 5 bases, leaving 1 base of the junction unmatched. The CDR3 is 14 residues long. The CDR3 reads CASSRDSSGNTIYF. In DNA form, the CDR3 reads TGTGCCAGCAGTCGGGACAGCTCTGGAAACACCATATATTTT.